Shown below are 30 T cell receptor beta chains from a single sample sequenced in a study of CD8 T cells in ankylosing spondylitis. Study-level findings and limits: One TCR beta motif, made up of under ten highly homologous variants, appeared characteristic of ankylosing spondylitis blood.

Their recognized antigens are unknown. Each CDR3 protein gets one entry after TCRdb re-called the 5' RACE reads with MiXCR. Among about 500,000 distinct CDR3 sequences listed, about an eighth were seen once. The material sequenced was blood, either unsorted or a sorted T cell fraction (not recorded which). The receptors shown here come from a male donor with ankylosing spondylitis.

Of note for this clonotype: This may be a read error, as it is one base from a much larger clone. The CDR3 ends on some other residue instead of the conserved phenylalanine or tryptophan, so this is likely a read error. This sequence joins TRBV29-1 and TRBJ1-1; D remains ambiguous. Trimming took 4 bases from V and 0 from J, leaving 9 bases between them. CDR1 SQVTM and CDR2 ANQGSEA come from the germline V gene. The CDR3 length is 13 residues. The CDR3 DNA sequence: TGCAGCGTTGCTCTACGGTTGAACACTGAAGCTTTCTTA. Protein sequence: CSVALRLNTEAFL.

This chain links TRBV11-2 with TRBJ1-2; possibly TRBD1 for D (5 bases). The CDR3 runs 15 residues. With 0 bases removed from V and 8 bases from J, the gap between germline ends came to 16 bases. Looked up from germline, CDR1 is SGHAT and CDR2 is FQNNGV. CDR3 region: CASSLDLGGLGGYTF. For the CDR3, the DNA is TGTGCCAGCAGCTTAGATTTGGGGGGACTCGGGGGCTACACCTTC. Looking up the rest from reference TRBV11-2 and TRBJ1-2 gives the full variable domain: EAGVAQSPRYKIIEKRQSVAFWCNPISGHATLYWYQQILGQGPKLLIQFQNNGVVDDSQLPKDRFSAERLKGVDSTLKIQPAKLEDSAVYLCASSLDLGGLGGYTFGSGTRLTVV.

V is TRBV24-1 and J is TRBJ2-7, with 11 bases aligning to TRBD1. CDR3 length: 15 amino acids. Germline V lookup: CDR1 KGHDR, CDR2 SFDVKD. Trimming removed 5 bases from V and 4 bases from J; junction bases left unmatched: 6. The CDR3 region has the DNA TGTGCCACCAGTGGCGGACAGGGGGCGGATTACGAGCAGTACGTC. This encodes CATSGGQGADYEQYV.

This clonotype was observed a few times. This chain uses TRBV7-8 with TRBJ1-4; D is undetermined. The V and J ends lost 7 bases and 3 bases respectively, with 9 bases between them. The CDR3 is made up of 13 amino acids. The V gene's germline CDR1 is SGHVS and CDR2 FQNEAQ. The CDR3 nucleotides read TGTGCCAGCAAATCCCACCCTAATGAAAAACTGTTTTTT. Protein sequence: CASKSHPNEKLFF.

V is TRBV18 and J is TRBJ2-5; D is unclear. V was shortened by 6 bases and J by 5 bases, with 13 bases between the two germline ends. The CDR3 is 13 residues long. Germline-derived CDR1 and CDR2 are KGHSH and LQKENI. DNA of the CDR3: TGTGCCAGCTCGCGCTCAGTCTCCGAGACCCAGTACTTC. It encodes CASSRSVSETQYF.

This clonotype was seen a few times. The CDR3 DNA reads TGCGCCAGCAGCTTGGCCAGTCTGGGGGCAGATGAGCAGTTCTTC. It codes for CASSLASLGADEQFF. The V gene is TRBV5-1, the J gene TRBJ2-1, with a possible D match to TRBD1 (6 bases). The CDR3 has 15 amino acids. CDR1 SGHRS and CDR2 YFSETQ come from the germline V gene. Trimming stripped 0 bases from V and 8 bases from J, with 15 bases between. The entire variable domain, with the rest obtained from reference TRBV5-1 and TRBJ2-1, is as follows: KAGVTQTPRYLIKTRGQQVTLSCSPISGHRSVSWYQQTPGQGLQFLFEYFSETQRNKGNFPGRFSGRQFSNSRSEMNVSTLELGDSALYLCASSLASLGADEQFFGPGTRLTVL.

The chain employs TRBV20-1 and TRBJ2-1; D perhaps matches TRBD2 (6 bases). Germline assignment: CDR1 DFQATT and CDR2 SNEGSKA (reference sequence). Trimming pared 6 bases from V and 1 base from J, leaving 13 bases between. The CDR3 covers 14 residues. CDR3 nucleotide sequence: TGCAGTGCCCCACTAGCCCAGTCCTACAATGAGCAGTTCTTC. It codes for CSAPLAQSYNEQFF.

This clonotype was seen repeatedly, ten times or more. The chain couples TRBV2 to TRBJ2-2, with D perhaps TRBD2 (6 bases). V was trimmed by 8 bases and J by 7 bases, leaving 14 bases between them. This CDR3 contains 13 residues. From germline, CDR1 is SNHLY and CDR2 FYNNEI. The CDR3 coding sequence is TGTGCCAGCGGCCAGGAGGGCGTCGGGGAGCTGTTTTTT. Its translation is CASGQEGVGELFF.

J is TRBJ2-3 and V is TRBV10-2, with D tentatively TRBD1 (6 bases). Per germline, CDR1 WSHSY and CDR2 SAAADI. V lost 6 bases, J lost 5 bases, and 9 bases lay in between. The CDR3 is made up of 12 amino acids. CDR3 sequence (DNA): TGCGCCAGCAGGGGGGCCCAAGATACGCAGTATTTT. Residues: CASRGAQDTQYF.

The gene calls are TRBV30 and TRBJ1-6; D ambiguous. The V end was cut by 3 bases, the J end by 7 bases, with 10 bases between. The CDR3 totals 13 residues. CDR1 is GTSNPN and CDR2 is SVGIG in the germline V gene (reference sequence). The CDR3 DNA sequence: TGTGCCTGGAGCGGCAGTCCCAATTCACCCCTCCACTTT. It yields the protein CAWSGSPNSPLHF.

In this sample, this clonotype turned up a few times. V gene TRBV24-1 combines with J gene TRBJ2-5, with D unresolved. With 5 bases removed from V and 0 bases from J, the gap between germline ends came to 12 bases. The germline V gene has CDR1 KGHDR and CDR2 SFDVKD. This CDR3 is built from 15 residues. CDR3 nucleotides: TGTGCCACCAGTGCCGCTGACAAGTACCAAGAGACCCAGTACTTC. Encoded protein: CATSAADKYQETQYF.

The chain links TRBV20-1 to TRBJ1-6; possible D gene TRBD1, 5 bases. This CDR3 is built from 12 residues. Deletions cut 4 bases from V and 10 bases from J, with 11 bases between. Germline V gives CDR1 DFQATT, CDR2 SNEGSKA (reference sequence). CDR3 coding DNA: TGCAGTGCTATTCAGGGAGGCTCACCCCTCCACTTT. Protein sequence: CSAIQGGSPLHF.

The CDR3 loop reads CASRGGAEAYV. The DNA of the CDR3 is TGTGCCAGCCGAGGGGGGGCAGAAGCGTACGTC. The rearrangement links TRBV7-9 to TRBJ2-7; the D gene is possibly TRBD2 (7 bases). Deletions cut 8 bases from V and 12 bases from J, with 17 bases between. Germline V gene lookup returns CDR1 SEHNR and CDR2 FQNEAQ (reference sequence). The CDR3 runs to 11 residues.

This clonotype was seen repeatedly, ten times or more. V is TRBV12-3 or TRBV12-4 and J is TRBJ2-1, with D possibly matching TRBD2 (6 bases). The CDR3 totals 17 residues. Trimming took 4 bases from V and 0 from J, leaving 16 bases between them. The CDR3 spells CASSWRAYPISYNEQFF. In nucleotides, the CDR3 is TGTGCCAGCAGTTGGAGGGCCTATCCGATCTCCTACAATGAGCAGTTCTTC.

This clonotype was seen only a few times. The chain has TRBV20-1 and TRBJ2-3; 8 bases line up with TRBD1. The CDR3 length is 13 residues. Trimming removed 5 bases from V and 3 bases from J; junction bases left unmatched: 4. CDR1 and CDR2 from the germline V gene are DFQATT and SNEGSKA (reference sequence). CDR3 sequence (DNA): TGCAGTGCTTCAGACAGGGGAACAGATACGCAGTATTTT. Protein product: CSASDRGTDTQYF.

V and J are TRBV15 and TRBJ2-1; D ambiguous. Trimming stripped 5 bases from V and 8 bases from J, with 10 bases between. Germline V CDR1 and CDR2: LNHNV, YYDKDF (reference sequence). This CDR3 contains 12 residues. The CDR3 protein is CATSLKGYEQFF. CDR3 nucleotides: TGTGCCACCAGCCTAAAAGGTTATGAGCAGTTCTTC.

CDR3 in amino acids: CASSLDVGGMSNEQFF. The CDR3 DNA follows: TGTGCCAGCAGCTTAGATGTGGGAGGGATGAGCAATGAGCAGTTCTTC. The chain recombines TRBV11-3 with TRBJ2-1; 7 bases fit TRBD2. Germline V gene data show CDR1 as SGHNT and CDR2 as YENEEA. V trimming: 0 bases; J trimming: 6 bases; junction bases outside the gene matches: 8. This CDR3 has 16 amino acids.

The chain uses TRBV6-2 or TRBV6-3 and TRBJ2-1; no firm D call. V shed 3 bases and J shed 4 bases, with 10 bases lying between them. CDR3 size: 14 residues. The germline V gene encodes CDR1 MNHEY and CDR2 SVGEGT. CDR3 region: CASSYFGLYNEQFF. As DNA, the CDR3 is TGTGCCAGCAGTTATTTCGGCCTGTACAATGAGCAGTTCTTC.

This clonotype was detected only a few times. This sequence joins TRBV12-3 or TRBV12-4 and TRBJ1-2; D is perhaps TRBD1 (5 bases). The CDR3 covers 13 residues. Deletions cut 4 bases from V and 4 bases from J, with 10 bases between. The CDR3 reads CASSYSGLYGYTF. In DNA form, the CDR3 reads TGTGCCAGCAGTTATTCAGGGCTCTATGGCTACACCTTC.

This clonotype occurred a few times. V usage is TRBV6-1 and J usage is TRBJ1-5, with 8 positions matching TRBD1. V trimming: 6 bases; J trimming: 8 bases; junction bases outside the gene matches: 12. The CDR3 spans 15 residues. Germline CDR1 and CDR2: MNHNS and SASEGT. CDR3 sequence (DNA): TGTGCCAGCAGGACCGGACAGGGTGGGGAGAAGCCCCAGCATTTT. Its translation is CASRTGQGGEKPQHF.

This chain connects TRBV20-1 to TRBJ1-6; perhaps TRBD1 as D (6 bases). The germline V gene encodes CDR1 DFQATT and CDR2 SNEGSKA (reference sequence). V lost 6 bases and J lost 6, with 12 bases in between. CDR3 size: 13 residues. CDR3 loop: CSARTDSNSPLHF. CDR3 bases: TGCAGTGCGCGGACAGATTCTAATTCACCCCTCCACTTT.

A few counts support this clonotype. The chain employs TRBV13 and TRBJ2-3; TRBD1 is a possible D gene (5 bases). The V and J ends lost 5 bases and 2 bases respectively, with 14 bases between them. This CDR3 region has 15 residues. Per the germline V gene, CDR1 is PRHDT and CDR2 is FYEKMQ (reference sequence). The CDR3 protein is CASSEFDRTTDTQYF. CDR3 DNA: TGTGCCAGCAGCGAGTTCGACAGAACCACAGATACGCAGTATTTT.

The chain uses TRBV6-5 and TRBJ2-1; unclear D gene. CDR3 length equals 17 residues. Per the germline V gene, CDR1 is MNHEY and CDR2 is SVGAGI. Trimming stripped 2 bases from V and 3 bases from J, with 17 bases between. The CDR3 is CASSYTSTPSGYNEQFF. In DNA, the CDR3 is TGTGCCAGCAGTTACACCTCCACGCCTTCAGGCTACAATGAGCAGTTCTTC.

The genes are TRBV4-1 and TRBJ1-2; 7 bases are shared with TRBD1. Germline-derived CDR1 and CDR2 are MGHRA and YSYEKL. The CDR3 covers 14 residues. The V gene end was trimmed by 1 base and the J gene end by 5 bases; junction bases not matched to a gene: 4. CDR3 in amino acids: CASSQAGQSYGYTF. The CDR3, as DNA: TGCGCCAGCAGCCAAGCGGGACAGTCTTATGGCTACACCTTC.

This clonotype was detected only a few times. The CDR3 nucleotides are TGTGCCAGCAGCTTTGAAGGGGCCCAGTATGGCTACACCTTC. The encoded protein is CASSFEGAQYGYTF. The rearrangement uses TRBV11-2 and TRBJ1-2; the D gene is possibly TRBD1 (5 bases). In germline, CDR1 is SGHAT, CDR2 FQNNGV. CDR3 size: 14 residues. The V end lost 3 bases, the J end lost 5 bases, and 13 bases lay between the germline ends.

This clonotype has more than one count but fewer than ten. The CDR3 protein is CAIEGQGESNYGYTF. CDR3 bases: TGTGCCATCGAGGGACAGGGGGAAAGTAACTATGGCTACACCTTC. The rearrangement joins TRBV10-3 to TRBJ1-2; the match to TRBD1 covers 11 bases. The CDR3 runs to 15 residues. From germline, CDR1 is ENHRY and CDR2 SYGVKD. Losses at the gene ends were 8 bases for V and 1 base for J; bases not matched to a gene: 6.

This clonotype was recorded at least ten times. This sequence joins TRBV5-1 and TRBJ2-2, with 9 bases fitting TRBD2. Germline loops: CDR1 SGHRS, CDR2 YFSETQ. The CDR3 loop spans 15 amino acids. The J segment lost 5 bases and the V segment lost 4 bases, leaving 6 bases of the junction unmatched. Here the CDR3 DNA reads TGCGCCAGCAGCCTTAGCGGGAGACAGACCGGGGAGCTGTTTTTT. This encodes CASSLSGRQTGELFF. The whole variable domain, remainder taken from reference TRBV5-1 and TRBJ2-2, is KAGVTQTPRYLIKTRGQQVTLSCSPISGHRSVSWYQQTPGQGLQFLFEYFSETQRNKGNFPGRFSGRQFSNSRSEMNVSTLELGDSALYLCASSLSGRQTGELFFGEGSRLTVL.

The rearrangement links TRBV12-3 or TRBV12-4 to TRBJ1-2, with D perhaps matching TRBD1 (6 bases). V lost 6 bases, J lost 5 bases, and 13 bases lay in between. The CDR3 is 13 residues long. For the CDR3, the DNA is TGTGCCAGCAGCCTAGACAGGCATTATGGCTACACCTTC. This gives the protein CASSLDRHYGYTF.

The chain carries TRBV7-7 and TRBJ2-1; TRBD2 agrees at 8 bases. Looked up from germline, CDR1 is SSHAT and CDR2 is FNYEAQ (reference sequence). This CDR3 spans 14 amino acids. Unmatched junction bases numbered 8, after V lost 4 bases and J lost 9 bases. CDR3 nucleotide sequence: TGTGCCAGCAGCTCCGTCAGCGGGAGCGGTGAGCAGTTCTTC. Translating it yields CASSSVSGSGEQFF.

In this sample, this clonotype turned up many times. This CDR3 is CASSKGGTHEQYF. Here the CDR3 DNA reads TGTGCCAGCAGCAAGGGGGGGACCCACGAGCAGTACTTC. This sequence joins TRBV7-2 and TRBJ2-7, with D possibly TRBD2 on 7 matching bases. The CDR3 contains 13 residues. Germline V gene data show CDR1 as SGHTA and CDR2 as FQGNSA. V was shortened by 5 bases and J by 5 bases, with 13 bases between the two germline ends.